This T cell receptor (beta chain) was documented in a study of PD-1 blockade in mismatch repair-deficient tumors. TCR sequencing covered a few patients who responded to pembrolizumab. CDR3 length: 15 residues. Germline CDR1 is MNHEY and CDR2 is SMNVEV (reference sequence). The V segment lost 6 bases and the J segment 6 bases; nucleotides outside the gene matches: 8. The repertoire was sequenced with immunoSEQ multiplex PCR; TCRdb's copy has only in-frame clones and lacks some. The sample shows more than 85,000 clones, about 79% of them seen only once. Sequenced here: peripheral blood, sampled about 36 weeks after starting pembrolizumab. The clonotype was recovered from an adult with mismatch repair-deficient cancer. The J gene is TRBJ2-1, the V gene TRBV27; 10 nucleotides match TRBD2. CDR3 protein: CASRSGTSVANEQFF. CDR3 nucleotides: TGTGCCAGCAGGTCAGGGACTAGCGTTGCCAATGAGCAGTTCTTC.